A single sample gave rise to the 13 T cell receptor beta chains below, sequenced in a study of response to subunit inactivated influenza vaccine. TCRdb redid the calling of the RT-PCR reads with MiXCR, one entry per CDR3 protein. The sample includes more than 600,000 distinct CDR3 sequences, around 20% of them seen just once. The source was PBMCs from blood, collected less than 6 days after vaccination. These receptors originate from a man aged 50-59 years who received an inactivated influenza vaccine.

The sample holds one count of this clonotype. J is TRBJ2-5 and V is TRBV28; 11 bases match TRBD2. Germline CDR1 MDHEN, CDR2 SYDVKM. The trim removed 6 bases at V and 0 bases at J, leaving 3 bases unmatched. This CDR3 comprises 15 residues. The CDR3 loop is CASRKGLADQETQYF. For the CDR3, the DNA is TGTGCCAGCAGAAAGGGACTAGCGGACCAAGAGACCCAGTACTTC.

The chain recombines TRBV6-5 with TRBJ2-1; 8 nucleotides align to TRBD2. V gave up 2 bases and J gave up 4 bases; unmatched junction bases: 4. Germline V CDR1 and CDR2: MNHEY, SVGAGI. The CDR3 runs to 15 residues. The CDR3 DNA reads TGTGCCAGCAGTTACCAAGCGGGAGTTTACAATGAGCAGTTCTTC. This codes for CASSYQAGVYNEQFF.

Ten or more counts support this clonotype. This chain connects TRBV6-5 to TRBJ2-1, with D possibly being TRBD2 (5 bases). CDR1 is MNHEY and CDR2 is SVGAGI in the germline V gene. There are 16 residues in the CDR3. V lost 2 bases to trimming and J lost 4 bases, with 15 bases between them. CDR3 DNA: TGTGCCAGCAGTTACACCTCTTTGCGGGCTTACAATGAGCAGTTCTTC. Translated: CASSYTSLRAYNEQFF.

This chain joins TRBV6-5 and TRBJ1-2, with D perhaps matching TRBD1 (6 bases). The CDR3 sequence is 14 residues long. Germline V CDR1 and CDR2: MNHEY, SVGAGI. V dropped 0 bases and J dropped 4 bases, with 9 bases sitting between them. CDR3 in amino acids: CASSYSRGAYGYTF. Written as DNA, the CDR3 is TGTGCCAGCAGTTACTCGCGGGGGGCCTATGGCTACACCTTC.

This chain connects TRBV5-1 to TRBJ2-7, with 12 bases lining up with TRBD2. This CDR3 is built from 16 residues. CDR1 and CDR2 (germline): SGHRS, YFSETQ. With V trimmed by 4 bases and J by 6 bases, 11 bases remained unmatched. CDR3 coding DNA: TGCGCCAGCAGCGAGCTAGCGGGGGGGCCGGGCGGCGAGCAGTACTTC. Translation gives CASSELAGGPGGEQYF. Full variable domain (missing parts from reference TRBV5-1 and TRBJ2-7): KAGVTQTPRYLIKTRGQQVTLSCSPISGHRSVSWYQQTPGQGLQFLFEYFSETQRNKGNFPGRFSGRQFSNSRSEMNVSTLELGDSALYLCASSELAGGPGGEQYFGPGTRLTVT.

In this sample, this clonotype turned up a few times. The chain couples TRBV7-2 to TRBJ2-3; 8 nucleotides align to TRBD2. This CDR3 comprises 15 residues. CDR1 is SGHTA, CDR2 FQGNSA, per germline. Trimming cost V 4 bases and J 6 bases; bases outside gene matches: 9. The CDR3 region has the DNA TGTGCCAGCAGCTCCTATAGCGGGATGAAGGATACGCAGTATTTT. It specifies CASSSYSGMKDTQYF.

The chain has TRBV20-1 and TRBJ2-2; D tentatively fits TRBD1 or TRBD2 (6 bases each). V gave up 5 bases and J gave up 2 bases, with 9 bases separating them. CDR3 length equals 13 residues. CDR1 and CDR2 from the germline V gene are DFQATT and SNEGSKA (reference sequence). The CDR3 nucleotides read TGCAGTGCTCGCGGGACAAACACCGGGGAGCTGTTTTTT. This gives the protein CSARGTNTGELFF.

The sample holds a few counts of this clonotype. This sequence joins TRBV6-5 and TRBJ2-3; TRBD2 agrees at 10 bases. From germline, CDR1 is MNHEY and CDR2 SVGAGI. V shed 3 bases, J shed 0 bases, and the junction held 3 bases outside the gene matches. The CDR3 is made up of 16 amino acids. The CDR3 DNA follows: TGTGCCAGCAGTTATGGGACTAGCGTTAGCACAGATACGCAGTATTTT. Its protein product is CASSYGTSVSTDTQYF.

The gene calls are TRBV20-1 and TRBJ2-5; tentative D call: TRBD1 (5 bases). The germline CDR1 and CDR2 sequences are DFQATT and SNEGSKA (reference sequence). V lost 1 base and J lost 1, with 13 bases in between. The CDR3 is 15 residues long. Here the CDR3 reads CSARADNLIQETQYF. The CDR3 DNA sequence: TGCAGTGCTAGAGCGGACAATCTAATCCAAGAGACCCAGTACTTC.

This rearrangement joins TRBV2 to TRBJ2-7; D uncertain. CDR1 is SNHLY, CDR2 FYNNEI, per germline. The CDR3 totals 10 residues. Trimming shortened V by 7 bases and J by 6 bases, and 7 bases separated the two germline ends. This chain's CDR3 is CASKLAEQYF. The CDR3 coding sequence is TGTGCCAGCAAGCTTGCCGAGCAGTACTTC. The full variable domain, its missing parts supplied by reference TRBV2 and TRBJ2-7, is EPEVTQTPSHQVTQMGQEVILRCVPISNHLYFYWYRQILGQKVEFLVSFYNNEISEKSEIFDDQFSVERPDGSNFTLKIRSTKLEDSAMYFCASKLAEQYFGPGTRLTVT.

This clonotype was found a few times. The chain joins TRBV9 to TRBJ1-6; D gene ambiguous. CDR3 length: 14 amino acids. V was shortened by 0 bases and J by 8 bases, with 9 bases between the two germline ends. The V gene's germline CDR1 is SGDLS and CDR2 YYNGEE. The CDR3 DNA follows: TGTGCCAGCAGCGTAGTATCCAGAGATTCACCCCTCCACTTT. The encoded protein is CASSVVSRDSPLHF.

V usage is TRBV10-3 and J usage is TRBJ2-5; perhaps D is TRBD1 or TRBD2 (6 bases each). The CDR3 is 14 residues long. V lost 3 bases to trimming and J lost 4 bases, with 12 bases between them. Germline-derived CDR1 and CDR2 are ENHRY and SYGVKD. The CDR3 DNA is TGTGCCATCAGTGAAGTGGGGGGCAGAGAGACCCAGTACTTC. It specifies CAISEVGGRETQYF.

This clonotype appeared a few times. V and J are TRBV5-1 and TRBJ2-7; D might be TRBD1 (5 bases). Trimming removed 4 bases from V and 0 bases from J, with 14 bases in between. The germline CDR1 and CDR2 sequences are SGHRS and YFSETQ. The length of the CDR3 is 15 residues. CDR3 protein: CASSAGPGYSYEQYF. The CDR3 region has the DNA TGCGCCAGCAGCGCCGGTCCAGGGTACTCCTACGAGCAGTACTTC.